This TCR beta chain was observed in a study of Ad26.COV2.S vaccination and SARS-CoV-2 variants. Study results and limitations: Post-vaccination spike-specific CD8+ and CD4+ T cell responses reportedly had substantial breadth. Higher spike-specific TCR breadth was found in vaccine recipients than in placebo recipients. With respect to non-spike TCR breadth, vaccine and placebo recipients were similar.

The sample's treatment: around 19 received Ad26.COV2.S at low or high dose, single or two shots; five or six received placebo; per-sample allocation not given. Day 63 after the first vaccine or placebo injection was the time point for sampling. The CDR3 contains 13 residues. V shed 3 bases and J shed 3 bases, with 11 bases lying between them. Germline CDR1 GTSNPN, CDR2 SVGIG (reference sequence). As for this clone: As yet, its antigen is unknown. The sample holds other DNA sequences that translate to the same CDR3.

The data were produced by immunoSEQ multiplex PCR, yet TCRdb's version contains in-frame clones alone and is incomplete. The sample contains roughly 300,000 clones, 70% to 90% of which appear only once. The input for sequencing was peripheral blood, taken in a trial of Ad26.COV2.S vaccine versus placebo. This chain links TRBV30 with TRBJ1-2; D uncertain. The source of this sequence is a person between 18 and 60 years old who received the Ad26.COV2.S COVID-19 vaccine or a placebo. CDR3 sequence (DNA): TGTGCCTGGAGCCCGACCGGAGACTATGGCTACACCTTC. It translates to CAWSPTGDYGYTF.